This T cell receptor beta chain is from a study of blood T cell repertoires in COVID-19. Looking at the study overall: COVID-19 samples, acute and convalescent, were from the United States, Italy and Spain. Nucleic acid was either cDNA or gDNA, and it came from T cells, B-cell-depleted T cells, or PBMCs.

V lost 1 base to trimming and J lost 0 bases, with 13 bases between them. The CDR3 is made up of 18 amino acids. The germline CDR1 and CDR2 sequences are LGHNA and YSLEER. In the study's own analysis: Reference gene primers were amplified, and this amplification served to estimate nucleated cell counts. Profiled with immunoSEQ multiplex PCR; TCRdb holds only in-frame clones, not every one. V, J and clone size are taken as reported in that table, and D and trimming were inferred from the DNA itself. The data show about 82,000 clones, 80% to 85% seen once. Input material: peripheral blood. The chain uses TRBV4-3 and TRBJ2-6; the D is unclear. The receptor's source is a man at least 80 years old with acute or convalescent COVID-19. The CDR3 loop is CASSQGIGAPSGANVLTF. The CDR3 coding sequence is TGCGCCAGCAGCCAAGGGATAGGAGCACCCTCTGGGGCCAACGTCCTGACTTTC.